Listed here is a single TCR beta chain. Antigen specificity is unknown. This sample was included in a study of cytomegalovirus exposure and HLA in healthy donors. Whole-study results and caveats: Sequencing depth across donors, presence/absence analyses assumed, was roughly uniform. Earlier analysis looked at TCR beta V segments, and most were productive about 90% or about 30% of the time.

The length of the CDR3 is 18 residues. V lost 5 bases and J lost 0; bases outside the gene matches: 11. Per germline, CDR1 SGHAT and CDR2 FQNNGV. 13 Jbeta primers and 60 Vbeta primers were used for the PCR. Profiled with immunoSEQ multiplex PCR; TCRdb holds only in-frame clones, not every one. Seen here are about 190,000 clones, over 70% observed once, and the top ten hold about 3.8%. The sequenced sample consisted of PBMCs. This rearrangement joins TRBV11-2 to TRBJ2-3, with 10 bases fitting TRBD2. The receptor's source is a man in his fifties in good health and CMV-seronegative. In nucleotides, the CDR3 is TGTGCCAGCAGCCTACGTCCGGGACTAGCGCAAAGCACAGATACGCAGTATTTT. It codes for CASSLRPGLAQSTDTQYF.